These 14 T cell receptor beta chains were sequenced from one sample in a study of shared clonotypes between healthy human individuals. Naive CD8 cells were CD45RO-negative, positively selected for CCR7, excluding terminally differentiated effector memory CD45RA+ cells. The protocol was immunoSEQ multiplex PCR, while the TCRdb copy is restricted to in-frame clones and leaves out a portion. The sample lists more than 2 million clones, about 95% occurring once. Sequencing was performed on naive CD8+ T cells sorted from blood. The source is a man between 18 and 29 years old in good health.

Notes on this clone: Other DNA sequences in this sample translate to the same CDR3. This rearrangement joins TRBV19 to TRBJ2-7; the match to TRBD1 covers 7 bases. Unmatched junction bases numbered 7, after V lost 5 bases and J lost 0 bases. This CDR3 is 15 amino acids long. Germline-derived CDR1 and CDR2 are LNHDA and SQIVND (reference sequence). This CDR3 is CASSPWTGSSYEQYF. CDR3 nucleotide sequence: TGTGCCAGTAGTCCCTGGACAGGTAGCTCCTACGAGCAGTACTTC.

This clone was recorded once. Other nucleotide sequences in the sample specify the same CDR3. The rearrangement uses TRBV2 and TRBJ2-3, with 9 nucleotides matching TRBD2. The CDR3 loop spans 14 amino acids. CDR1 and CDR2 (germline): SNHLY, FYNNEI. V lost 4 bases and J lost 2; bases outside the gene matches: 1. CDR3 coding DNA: TGTGCCAGCAGTGGCGGGAGGGCCACAGATACGCAGTATTTT. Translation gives CASSGGRATDTQYF.

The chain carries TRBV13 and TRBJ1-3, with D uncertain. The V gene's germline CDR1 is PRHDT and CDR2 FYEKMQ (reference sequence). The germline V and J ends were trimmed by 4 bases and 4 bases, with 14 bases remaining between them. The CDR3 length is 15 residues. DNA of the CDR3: TGTGCCAGCAGCTCTGCCGACATTCAGGGAAACACCATATATTTT. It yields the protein CASSSADIQGNTIYF.

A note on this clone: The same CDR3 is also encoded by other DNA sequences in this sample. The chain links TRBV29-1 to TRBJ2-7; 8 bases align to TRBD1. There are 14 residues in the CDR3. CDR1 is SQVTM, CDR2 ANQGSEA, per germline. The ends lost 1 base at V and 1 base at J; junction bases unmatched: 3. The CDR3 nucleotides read TGCAGCGTTGAAGGGGGGACAGGTTCCTACGAGCAGTACTTC. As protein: CSVEGGTGSYEQYF.

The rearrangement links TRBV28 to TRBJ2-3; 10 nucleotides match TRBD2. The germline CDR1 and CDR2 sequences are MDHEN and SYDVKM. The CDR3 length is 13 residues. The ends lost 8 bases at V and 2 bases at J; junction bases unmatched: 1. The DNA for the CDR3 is TGTGCCAGCCTAGCGGGGGACACAGATACGCAGTATTTT. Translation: CASLAGDTDTQYF.

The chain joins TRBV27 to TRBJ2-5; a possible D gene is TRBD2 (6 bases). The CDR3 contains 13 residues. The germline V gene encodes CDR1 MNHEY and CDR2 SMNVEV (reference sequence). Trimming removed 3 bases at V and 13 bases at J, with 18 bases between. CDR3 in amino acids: CASSFLRESPRYF. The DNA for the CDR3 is TGTGCCAGCAGTTTCCTTCGGGAGAGTCCGAGGTACTTC.

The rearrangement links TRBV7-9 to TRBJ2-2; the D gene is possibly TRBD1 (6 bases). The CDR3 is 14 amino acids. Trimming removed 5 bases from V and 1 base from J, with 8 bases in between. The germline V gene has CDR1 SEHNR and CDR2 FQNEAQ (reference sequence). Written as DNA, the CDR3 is TGTGCCAGCAGCGAACAGGGGAACACCGGGGAGCTGTTTTTT. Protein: CASSEQGNTGELFF.

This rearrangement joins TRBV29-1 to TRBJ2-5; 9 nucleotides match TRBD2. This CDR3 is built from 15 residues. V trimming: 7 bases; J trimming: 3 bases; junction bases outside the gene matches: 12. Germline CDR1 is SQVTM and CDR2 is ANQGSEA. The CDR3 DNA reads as TGCAGCGCCGCCCCCCGAGCTAGCGGGAAAGAGACCCAGTACTTC. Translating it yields CSAAPRASGKETQYF.

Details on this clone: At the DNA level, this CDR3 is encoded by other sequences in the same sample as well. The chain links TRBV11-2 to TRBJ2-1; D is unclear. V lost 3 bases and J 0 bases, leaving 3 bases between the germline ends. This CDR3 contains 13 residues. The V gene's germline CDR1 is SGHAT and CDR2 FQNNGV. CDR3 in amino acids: CASSFDSYNEQFF. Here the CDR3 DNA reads TGTGCCAGCAGCTTCGACTCCTACAATGAGCAGTTCTTC.

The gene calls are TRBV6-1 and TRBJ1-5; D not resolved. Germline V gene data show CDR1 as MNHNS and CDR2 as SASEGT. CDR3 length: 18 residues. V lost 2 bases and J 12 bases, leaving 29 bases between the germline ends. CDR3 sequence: CASSEPFKMTSLFSSQHF. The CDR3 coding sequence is TGTGCCAGCAGTGAACCCTTCAAGATGACCTCCCTTTTCAGTAGCCAGCATTTT.

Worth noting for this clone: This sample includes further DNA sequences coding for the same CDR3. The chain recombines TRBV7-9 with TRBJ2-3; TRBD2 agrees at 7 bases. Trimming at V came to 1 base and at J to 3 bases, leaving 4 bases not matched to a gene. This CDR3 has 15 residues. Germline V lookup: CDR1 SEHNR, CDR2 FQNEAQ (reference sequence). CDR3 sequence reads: CASSLGSGGTDTQYF. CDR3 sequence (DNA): TGTGCCAGCAGCTTAGGATCGGGAGGAACAGATACGCAGTATTTT.

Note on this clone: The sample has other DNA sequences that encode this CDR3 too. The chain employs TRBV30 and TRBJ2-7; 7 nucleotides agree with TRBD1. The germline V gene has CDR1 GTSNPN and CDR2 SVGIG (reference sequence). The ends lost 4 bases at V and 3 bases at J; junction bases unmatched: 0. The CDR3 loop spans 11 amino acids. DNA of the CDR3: TGTGCCTGGACAGGGGGCTACGAGCAGTACTTC. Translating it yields CAWTGGYEQYF. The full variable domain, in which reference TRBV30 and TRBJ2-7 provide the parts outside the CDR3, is SQTIHQWPATLVQPVGSPLSLECTVEGTSNPNLYWYRQAAGRGLQLLFYSVGIGQISSEVPQNLSASRPQDRQFILSSKKLLLSDSGFYLCAWTGGYEQYFGPGTRLTVT.

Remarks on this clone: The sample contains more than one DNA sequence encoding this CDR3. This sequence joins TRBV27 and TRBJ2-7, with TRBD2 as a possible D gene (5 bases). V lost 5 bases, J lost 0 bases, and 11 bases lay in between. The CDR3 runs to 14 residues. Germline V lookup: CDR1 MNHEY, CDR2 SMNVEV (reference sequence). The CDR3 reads CASSPEGSSYEQYF. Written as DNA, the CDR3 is TGTGCCAGCAGTCCAGAGGGAAGCTCCTACGAGCAGTACTTC.

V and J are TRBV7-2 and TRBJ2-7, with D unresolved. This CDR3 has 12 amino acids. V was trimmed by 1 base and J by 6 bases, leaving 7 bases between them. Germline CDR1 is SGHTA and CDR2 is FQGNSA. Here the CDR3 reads CASSLVSTEQYF. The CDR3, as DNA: TGTGCCAGCAGCTTAGTGTCAACCGAGCAGTACTTC.